The 23 T cell receptor beta chains in this list originate from one sample, sequenced in a study of blood T cells in healthy people across ages. For the second PCR, which ran for roughly 6 to 12 cycles, a sample-barcoded 5' primer and a J-beta primer mix were used. One entry per CDR3 protein results from TCRdb running MiXCR on the 5' RACE reads. The sample consists of around 850,000 distinct CDR3 sequences, roughly 34% of them appearing once. The sequencing sample was made of blood. Receptor source: a man aged 18 to 35 in good health.

In regard to this clonotype: A much bigger clone sits one base away, suggesting this may be a read error. The chain uses TRBV6-5 and TRBJ2-1; possibly TRBD1 for D (7 bases). CDR1 is MNHEY and CDR2 is SVGAGI in the germline V gene. The CDR3 covers 15 residues. V lost 6 bases to trimming and J lost 2 bases, with 14 bases between them. The CDR3 nucleotides read TGTGCCAGCAGAGGAGCCAGGGGGGCCTACAATGAGCAGTTCTTC. Protein sequence: CASRGARGAYNEQFF.

The rearrangement links TRBV4-3 to TRBJ2-5, with 7 bases fitting TRBD2. V shed 5 bases and J 1 base; nucleotides not matched to a gene: 7. CDR1 is LGHNA and CDR2 is YSLEER in the germline V gene. The CDR3 runs 15 residues. The CDR3 DNA is TGCGCCAGCAGCTCGAGCGGGGAGTTCCAAGAGACCCAGTACTTC. Its protein is CASSSSGEFQETQYF.

This clonotype has ten or more counts. V usage is TRBV4-1 and J usage is TRBJ2-5, with 11 bases aligning to TRBD2. This CDR3 is 17 amino acids long. The germline V gene encodes CDR1 MGHRA and CDR2 YSYEKL. The V gene end was trimmed by 0 bases and the J gene end by 11 bases; junction bases not matched to a gene: 14. In DNA form, the CDR3 reads TGCGCCAGCAGCCAAGATTGGGCTAGCGGGGGGAACAATGAGCAGTACTTC. Translated, it gives CASSQDWASGGNNEQYF.

There are a few counts of this clonotype. The chain carries TRBV12-3 or TRBV12-4 and TRBJ1-3; D possibly corresponds to TRBD1 (5 bases). The V end lost 6 bases, the J end lost 0 bases, and 9 bases lay between the germline ends. CDR3 length equals 14 residues. The DNA of the CDR3 is TGTGCCAGCAGCCGGGACGACTCTGGAAACACCATATATTTT. The encoded protein is CASSRDDSGNTIYF.

Of note for this clonotype: One base away lies a much larger clone, so this may be a sequencing read error. The chain recombines TRBV6-1 with TRBJ2-7; D gene uncertain. The CDR3 covers 13 residues. Germline CDR1 and CDR2: MNHNS and SASEGT. Between the trimmed V and J ends, which lost 6 bases and 0 bases, there was a span of 9 bases. The CDR3 region has the DNA TGTGCCAGCAGGGAGTCGGGCTCCTACGAGCAGTACTTC. Translating gives CASRESGSYEQYF.

This rearrangement joins TRBV12-3 or TRBV12-4 to TRBJ2-5, with 10 bases aligning to TRBD2. With 6 bases clipped from V and 4 bases from J, the junction kept 11 bases outside the gene matches. The CDR3 consists of 16 residues. The CDR3 protein is CASSTTGTSVRETQYF. The CDR3 DNA sequence: TGTGCCAGCAGCACTACCGGGACTAGCGTGCGAGAGACCCAGTACTTC.

There are many counts of this clonotype. This chain joins TRBV12-3 or TRBV12-4 and TRBJ1-2; possible D gene TRBD1, 6 bases. V lost 6 bases to trimming and J lost 8 bases, with 13 bases between them. The CDR3 sequence is 12 residues long. Here the CDR3 reads CASRKTGGGYTF. CDR3 coding DNA: TGTGCCAGCAGAAAGACAGGTGGAGGCTACACCTTC.

This chain connects TRBV12-3 or TRBV12-4 to TRBJ1-6, with D unclear. The CDR3 covers 14 residues. Trimming removed 4 bases at V and 9 bases at J, with 13 bases between. The CDR3 spells CASSSGLWGSPLHF. DNA of the CDR3: TGTGCCAGCAGTTCAGGCCTCTGGGGTTCACCCCTCCACTTT.

This clonotype came up a few times. The chain joins TRBV7-2 to TRBJ2-4; possibly TRBD2 for D (6 bases). The V end lost 4 bases, the J end lost 2 bases, and 9 bases lay between the germline ends. This CDR3 spans 14 amino acids. The germline gives CDR1 SGHTA, CDR2 FQGNSA. The CDR3 nucleotides read TGTGCCAGCAGCTACGCGGGACCCAAAAACATTCAGTACTTC. This codes for CASSYAGPKNIQYF.

The CDR3 spells CSARGTWGGELFF. As DNA, the CDR3 is TGCAGTGCTAGAGGGACCTGGGGCGGGGAGCTGTTTTTT. This chain connects TRBV20-1 to TRBJ2-2; D gene uncertain. Germline assignment: CDR1 DFQATT and CDR2 SNEGSKA (reference sequence). V shed 1 base and J shed 7 bases, with 10 bases lying between them. The CDR3 spans 13 residues.

CDR3 in DNA: TGCGCCAGCAGCCAAGGTCGGTCCGCAACTAATGAAAAACTGTTTTTT. Translated, it gives CASSQGRSATNEKLFF. The genes are TRBV4-3 and TRBJ1-4; D gene uncertain. This CDR3 is 16 amino acids long. Trimming left V 1 base short and J 0 bases short, with 9 bases between. Germline V CDR1 and CDR2: LGHNA, YSLEER.

The chain uses TRBV7-2 and TRBJ2-1; D may be TRBD2 (6 bases). This CDR3 has 16 residues. V was clipped by 4 bases and J by 0 bases, with 13 bases between them. The germline V gene encodes CDR1 SGHTA and CDR2 FQGNSA. DNA of the CDR3: TGTGCCAGCAGCTGGGGGGAAACGAGCTCCTACAATGAGCAGTTCTTC. This encodes CASSWGETSSYNEQFF.

Notes on this clonotype: Just one base apart from a much larger clone, this may be a read error. Here the CDR3 DNA reads TGCAGCGTGGGAGGAAGCTTTCCTGGCTATGGCTACACCTTC. Its protein product is CSVGGSFPGYGYTF. V and J are TRBV29-1 and TRBJ1-2, with unresolved D. The V end lost 6 bases, the J end lost 4 bases, and 18 bases lay between the germline ends. This CDR3 has 14 amino acids. Germline V gene data show CDR1 as SQVTM and CDR2 as ANQGSEA.

This chain links TRBV7-2 with TRBJ2-5; the D is unclear. V lost 1 base to trimming and J lost 2 bases, with 8 bases between them. CDR1 SGHTA and CDR2 FQGNSA come from the germline V gene. The CDR3 runs 14 residues. The chain's CDR3 is CASSLDMEQETQYF. CDR3 sequence (DNA): TGTGCCAGCAGCTTAGATATGGAGCAAGAGACCCAGTACTTC.

As concerns this clonotype: This could be a read error, since a much larger clone is one nucleotide away. V usage is TRBV4-2 and J usage is TRBJ2-1, with D possibly being TRBD2 (6 bases). The tail of the sequence fits TRBJ2-7 better, so the J call may be wrong. The CDR3 contains 17 residues. Germline-derived CDR1 and CDR2 are LGHNA and YNFKEQ. CDR3 nucleotides: TGTGCCAGCAGCCAACTCGTAGCGGAGGGGTTCGCCCACGAGCAGTACTTC. It translates to CASSQLVAEGFAHEQYF.

This clonotype showed up just a few times. The chain uses TRBV30 and TRBJ1-6, with D unclear. The CDR3 is 14 amino acids. Trimming stripped 3 bases from V and 8 bases from J, with 14 bases between. Per the germline V gene, CDR1 is GTSNPN and CDR2 is SVGIG (reference sequence). The CDR3 coding sequence is TGTGCCTGGAGGGCTTCGGCCCTGCATTCACCCCTCCACTTT. It encodes CAWRASALHSPLHF. Combining the CDR3 with reference TRBV30 and TRBJ1-6 gives the whole variable domain SQTIHQWPATLVQPVGSPLSLECTVEGTSNPNLYWYRQAAGRGLQLLFYSVGIGQISSEVPQNLSASRPQDRQFILSSKKLLLSDSGFYLCAWRASALHSPLHFGNGTRLTVT.

This clonotype was picked up a small number of times. This chain uses TRBV7-3 with TRBJ2-5; TRBD1 might be the D (5 bases). The DNA matches TRBJ2-7 better at its end, which makes the J call doubtful. Per the germline V gene, CDR1 is SGHTA and CDR2 is FQGTGA. The CDR3 is 13 residues long. DNA of the CDR3: TGTGCCAGCAGGAGCAGGGCCCTCTACGAGCAGTACTTC. This gives the protein CASRSRALYEQYF.

Regarding this clonotype: With a much larger clone just one base away, this may be a read error. The conserved final phenylalanine or tryptophan is absent from the CDR3, which likely points to a read error. This chain uses TRBV11-2 with TRBJ2-1, with 7 positions matching TRBD2. V shed 5 bases, J shed 4 bases, and the junction held 11 bases outside the gene matches. The CDR3 length is 16 residues. Looked up from germline, CDR1 is SGHAT and CDR2 is FQNNGV. The CDR3 sequence: CASSLSQGGFYNEQFY. The CDR3, as DNA: TGTGCCAGCAGCCTCTCGCAGGGAGGGTTTTACAATGAGCAGTTCTAC.

This clonotype was detected only a few times. The chain's CDR3 is CASSLDGGETDYRYGYTF. CDR3 in DNA: TGCGCCAGCAGCTTGGATGGGGGCGAGACGGACTATCGGTATGGCTACACCTTC. The chain is built from TRBV5-1 and TRBJ1-2, with D maybe TRBD1 (6 bases). The CDR3 contains 18 residues. Trimming removed 0 bases at V and 5 bases at J, with 23 bases between. The germline CDR1 and CDR2 sequences are SGHRS and YFSETQ. The whole variable domain, filled in from reference TRBV5-1 and TRBJ1-2, reads KAGVTQTPRYLIKTRGQQVTLSCSPISGHRSVSWYQQTPGQGLQFLFEYFSETQRNKGNFPGRFSGRQFSNSRSEMNVSTLELGDSALYLCASSLDGGETDYRYGYTFGSGTRLTVV.

The chain recombines TRBV9 with TRBJ2-3; D call uncertain. The CDR3 runs 15 residues. Between the trimmed V and J ends, which lost 0 bases and 2 bases, there was a span of 10 bases. CDR1 and CDR2 (germline): SGDLS, YYNGEE. The CDR3 DNA reads TGTGCCAGCAGCGTAGGGGTAGGCCCCACAGATACGCAGTATTTT. Residues: CASSVGVGPTDTQYF.

This clonotype was observed at least ten times. This chain uses TRBV7-2 with TRBJ1-2; 12 positions match TRBD1. V was clipped by 4 bases and J by 8 bases; unmatched bases: 8. Germline CDR1 SGHTA, CDR2 FQGNSA. The CDR3 sequence is 15 residues long. This CDR3 is CASSSSGTGGGGYTF. In DNA, the CDR3 is TGTGCCAGCAGCTCATCTGGGACAGGGGGCGGAGGCTACACCTTC.

This clonotype showed up just a few times. This chain links TRBV4-3 with TRBJ2-2; unclear D gene. Germline CDR1 reads LGHNA; CDR2 reads YSLEER. V gave up 0 bases and J gave up 2 bases, with 10 bases separating them. The CDR3 contains 16 residues. CDR3 in DNA: TGCGCCAGCAGCCAAGATTCGCAGCCAAACACCGGGGAGCTGTTTTTT. Translating it yields CASSQDSQPNTGELFF.

This clonotype was observed at least ten times. The rearrangement links TRBV4-3 to TRBJ2-1, with a possible D match to TRBD2 (5 bases). Germline CDR1 and CDR2: LGHNA and YSLEER. Trimming took 4 bases from V and 3 from J, leaving 10 bases between them. The CDR3 is 14 residues long. The CDR3 DNA sequence: TGCGCCAGCAGCCCTAGCCGACTCTACAATGAGCAGTTCTTC. Protein sequence: CASSPSRLYNEQFF.